The entry that follows covers one T cell receptor (beta chain) sequence. This record belongs to a study of blood T cell repertoires in COVID-19. Study information: In each case, the material was cDNA or gDNA derived from T cells, B-cell-depleted T cells, or PBMCs.

Clones were read by immunoSEQ multiplex PCR, and TCRdb kept only the in-frame ones, dropping some. The sample has 200,000 to 300,000 clones, roughly four fifths seen once. Specimen: peripheral blood. The clonotype was recovered from a woman over 75 with acute or convalescent COVID-19.

CDR3 in amino acids: CASTTGVRDTQYF. CDR3 DNA: TGTGCCAGCACCACAGGGGTTCGCGATACGCAGTATTTT. The rearrangement joins TRBV28 to TRBJ2-3; 7 nucleotides match TRBD1. This CDR3 has 13 residues. V shed 7 bases and J 6 bases; nucleotides not matched to a gene: 7. The V gene's germline CDR1 is MDHEN and CDR2 SYDVKM.